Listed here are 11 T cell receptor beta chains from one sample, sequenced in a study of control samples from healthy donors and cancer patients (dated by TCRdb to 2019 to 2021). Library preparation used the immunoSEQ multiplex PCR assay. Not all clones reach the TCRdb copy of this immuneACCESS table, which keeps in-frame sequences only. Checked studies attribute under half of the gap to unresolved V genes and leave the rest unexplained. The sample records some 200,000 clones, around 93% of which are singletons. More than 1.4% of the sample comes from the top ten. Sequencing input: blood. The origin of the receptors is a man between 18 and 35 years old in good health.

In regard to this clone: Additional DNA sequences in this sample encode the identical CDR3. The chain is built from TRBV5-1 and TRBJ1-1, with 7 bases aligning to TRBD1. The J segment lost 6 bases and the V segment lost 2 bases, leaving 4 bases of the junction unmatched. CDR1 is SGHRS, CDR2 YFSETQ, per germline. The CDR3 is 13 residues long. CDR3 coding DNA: TGCGCCAGCAGCTTTGGTCAGGGGGCTGAAGCTTTCTTT. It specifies CASSFGQGAEAFF.

The DNA for the CDR3 is TGCAGCGGCCGTCGGAACACTGAAGCTTTCTTT. This encodes CSGRRNTEAFF. This rearrangement joins TRBV29-1 to TRBJ1-1; D uncertain. Germline V gene data show CDR1 as SQVTM and CDR2 as ANQGSEA. This CDR3 spans 11 amino acids. Deletions cut 7 bases from V and 1 base from J, with 7 bases between.

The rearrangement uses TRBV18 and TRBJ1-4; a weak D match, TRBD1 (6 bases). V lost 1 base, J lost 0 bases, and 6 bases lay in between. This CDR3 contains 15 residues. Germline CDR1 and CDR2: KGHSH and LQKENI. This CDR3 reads CASSPRTATNEKLFF. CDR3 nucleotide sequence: TGTGCCAGCTCACCACGGACAGCAACTAATGAAAAACTGTTTTTT.

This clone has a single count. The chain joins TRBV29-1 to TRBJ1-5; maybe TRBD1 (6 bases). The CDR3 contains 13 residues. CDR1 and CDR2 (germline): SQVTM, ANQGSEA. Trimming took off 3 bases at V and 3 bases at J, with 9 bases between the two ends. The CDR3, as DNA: TGCAGCGTTGACGGGGGCCCCAATCAGCCCCAGCATTTT. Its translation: CSVDGGPNQPQHF.

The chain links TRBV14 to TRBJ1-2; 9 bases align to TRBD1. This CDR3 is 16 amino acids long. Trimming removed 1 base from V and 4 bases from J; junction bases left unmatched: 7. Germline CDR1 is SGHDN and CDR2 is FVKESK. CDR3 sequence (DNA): TGTGCCAGCAGCCAAGGGTCCGGGACAGGGAGCTATGGCTACACCTTC. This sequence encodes CASSQGSGTGSYGYTF.

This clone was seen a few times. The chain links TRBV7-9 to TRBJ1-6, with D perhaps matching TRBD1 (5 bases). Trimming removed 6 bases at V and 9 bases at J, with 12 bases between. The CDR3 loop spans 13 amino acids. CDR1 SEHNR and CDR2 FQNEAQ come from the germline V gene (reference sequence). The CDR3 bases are TGTGCCAGCAGAAGTGATGGGGGTTCACCCCTCCACTTT. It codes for CASRSDGGSPLHF.

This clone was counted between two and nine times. CDR3 amino acids: CASSEGMPQHF. In DNA, the CDR3 is TGTGCCAGCAGTGAAGGGATGCCCCAGCATTTT. V and J are TRBV6-1 and TRBJ1-5, with D unresolved. The CDR3 length is 11 residues. V was shortened by 1 base and J by 9 bases, with 4 bases between the two germline ends. From germline, CDR1 is MNHNS and CDR2 SASEGT.

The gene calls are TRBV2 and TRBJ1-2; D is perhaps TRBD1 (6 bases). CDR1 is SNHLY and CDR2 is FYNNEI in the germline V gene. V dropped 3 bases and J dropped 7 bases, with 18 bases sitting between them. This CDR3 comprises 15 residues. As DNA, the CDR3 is TGTGCCAGCAGTGAGATCAGAGGGGGGGCGGGTGGCTACACCTTC. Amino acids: CASSEIRGGAGGYTF.

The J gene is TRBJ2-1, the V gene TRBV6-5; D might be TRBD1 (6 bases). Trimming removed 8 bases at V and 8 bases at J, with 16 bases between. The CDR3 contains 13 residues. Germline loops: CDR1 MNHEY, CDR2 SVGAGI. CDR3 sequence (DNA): TGTGCCAGCTTCACCGGGACATCGGATGAGCAGTTCTTC. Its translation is CASFTGTSDEQFF.

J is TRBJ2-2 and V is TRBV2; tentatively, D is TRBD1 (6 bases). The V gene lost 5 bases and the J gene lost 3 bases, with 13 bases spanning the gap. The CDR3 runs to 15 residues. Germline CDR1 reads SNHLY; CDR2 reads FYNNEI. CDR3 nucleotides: TGTGCCAGCAGTTTGCAGGGGTCGGACACCGGGGAGCTGTTTTTT. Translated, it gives CASSLQGSDTGELFF.

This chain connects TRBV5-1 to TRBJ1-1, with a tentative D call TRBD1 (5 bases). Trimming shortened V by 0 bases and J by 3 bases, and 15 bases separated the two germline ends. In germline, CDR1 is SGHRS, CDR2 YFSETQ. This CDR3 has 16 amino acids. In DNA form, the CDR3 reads TGCGCCAGCAGCTTGGCCGGGGGATCCATGTACACTGAAGCTTTCTTT. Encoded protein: CASSLAGGSMYTEAFF.